This TCR beta chain was obtained from a study of T cells after yellow fever vaccination. Study-wide background: Researchers used CD3, CD45RA, CCR7 and CD95 to sort out EM, EMRA, CM and Tscm memory subsets. Fractions containing few cells were prepared with SMART-Seq v4 Ultra Low Input. Whole-study findings and limits: Most clones from primary vaccination were detected again post-booster (about 95% CD4, roughly 90% CD8).

A 5'RACE template-switching step, the method used to make TCR cDNA, added a universal primer site and UMIs. TCRdb re-called the 5' RACE reads with MiXCR, one entry per CDR3 protein. The sample consists of 12,000 or so distinct CDR3 sequences, 4.5% to 5% of them appearing once. This clonotype was counted at least ten times. Germline CDR1 SGHRS, CDR2 YFSETQ. V was shortened by 4 bases and J by 10 bases, with 21 bases between the two germline ends. This CDR3 spans 15 amino acids. V and J are TRBV5-1 and TRBJ2-1, with unresolved D. Here the sequenced sample was PBMCs, either bulk or a sorted T-cell subset (CD4+, CD8+, memory, or dextramer-sorted; not recorded which), taken 45 days after the yellow fever booster vaccination. The clonotype comes from a man aged 25-45 years who received the YFV17D yellow fever vaccine. The chain's CDR3 is CASSPSSGPGEEQFF. The CDR3 bases are TGCGCCAGCAGCCCCAGCTCCGGGCCCGGAGAGGAGCAGTTCTTC.